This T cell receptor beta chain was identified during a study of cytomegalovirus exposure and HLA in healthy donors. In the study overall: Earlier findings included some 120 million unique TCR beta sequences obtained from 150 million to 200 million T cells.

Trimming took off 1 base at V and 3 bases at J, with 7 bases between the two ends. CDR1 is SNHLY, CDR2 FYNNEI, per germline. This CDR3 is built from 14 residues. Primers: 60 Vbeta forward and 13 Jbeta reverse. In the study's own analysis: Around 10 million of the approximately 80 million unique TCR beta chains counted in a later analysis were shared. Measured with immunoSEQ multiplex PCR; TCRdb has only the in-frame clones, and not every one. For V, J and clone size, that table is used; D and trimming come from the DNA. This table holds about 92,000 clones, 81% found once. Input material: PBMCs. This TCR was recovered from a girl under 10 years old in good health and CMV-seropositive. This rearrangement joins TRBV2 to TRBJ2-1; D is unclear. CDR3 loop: CASSEGRFYNEQFF. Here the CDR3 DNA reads TGTGCCAGCAGTGAAGGCAGGTTCTACAATGAGCAGTTCTTC.